Below, 6 T cell receptor beta chains from the same sample are listed, as sequenced in a study of prognosis after radiotherapy for stage I lung cancer. Genomic DNA served as the source from which two-round multiplex PCR generated TCR beta CDR3 amplicons. First-round PCR used primers specific to each TRBV and TRBJ gene. TCRdb processed the multiplex PCR reads anew with MiXCR; each CDR3 protein has one entry. The table includes tens of thousands of distinct CDR3 sequences, roughly 39% detected once. The sample was PBMCs, taken before or after stereotactic body radiation therapy (not recorded which). These receptors all come from a donor aged 50 or older with non-small cell lung cancer.

This clonotype was found many times. The rearrangement joins TRBV5-1 to TRBJ2-2; possibly TRBD1 for D (6 bases). Trimming pared 1 base from V and 7 bases from J, leaving 11 bases between. CDR1 and CDR2 from the germline V gene are SGHRS and YFSETQ. This CDR3 comprises 14 residues. CDR3: CASSLLAGVGELFF. The CDR3 nucleotides are TGCGCCAGCAGCTTGTTGGCAGGGGTCGGGGAGCTGTTTTTT.

The chain recombines TRBV6-1 with TRBJ2-2, with a possible D match to TRBD1 (6 bases). Trimming took 5 bases from V and 7 from J, leaving 11 bases between them. Germline V gives CDR1 MNHNS, CDR2 SASEGT. The CDR3 is 13 residues long. In DNA, the CDR3 is TGTGCCAGCAGTCGGACAGTATTCGGGGAGCTGTTTTTT. Its protein product is CASSRTVFGELFF.

This clonotype showed up many times. The chain recombines TRBV9 with TRBJ2-3; 9 bases agree with TRBD2. Germline V gene data show CDR1 as SGDLS and CDR2 as YYNGEE. Losses at the gene ends were 2 bases for V and 1 base for J; bases not matched to a gene: 2. This CDR3 is 15 amino acids long. CDR3 sequence: CASSVWTSGTDTQYF. Here the CDR3 DNA reads TGTGCCAGCAGCGTGTGGACTAGCGGCACAGATACGCAGTATTTT.

The CDR3, as DNA: TGTGCCAGCAGAGGTGTGAGCTCCTACAATGAGCAGTTCTTC. Amino acid sequence: CASRGVSSYNEQFF. This chain uses TRBV27 with TRBJ2-1; D remains ambiguous. V was cut by 6 bases and J by 0 bases, with 9 bases left in between. The CDR3 runs 14 residues. From germline, CDR1 is MNHEY and CDR2 SMNVEV (reference sequence).

By share, this clonotype ranks as medium-sized. The chain is built from TRBV19 and TRBJ1-1; D call uncertain. Trimming left V 0 bases short and J 7 bases short, with 9 bases between. CDR1 is LNHDA, CDR2 SQIVND, per germline (reference sequence). The CDR3 is 13 residues long. CDR3: CASSIDPSREAFF. The CDR3 DNA reads as TGTGCCAGTAGTATAGATCCCAGCCGTGAAGCTTTCTTT.

This clonotype was counted at least ten times. This rearrangement joins TRBV20-1 to TRBJ2-7; TRBD1 agrees at 9 bases. J lost 7 bases, V lost 7 bases, and 14 bases had no gene match. This CDR3 comprises 14 residues. CDR1 is DFQATT, CDR2 SNEGSKA, per germline (reference sequence). The CDR3 coding sequence is TGCAGTGGGTCCCAAGGGACAGGGCAAGATGAGCAGTACTTC. Encoded protein: CSGSQGTGQDEQYF.